This T cell receptor beta chain is drawn from a study of T cells in Graves' hyperthyroidism and ophthalmopathy. This clonotype was found many times. The antigen remains unidentified. General study points: Blood also held most thyroid clonotypes expanded beyond 0.001.

The CDR3 runs to 13 residues. The V gene lost 8 bases and the J gene lost 6 bases, with 16 bases spanning the gap. What was amplified from RNA transcripts were TCR beta CDR3 regions. A first-round RT-PCR of the TCR CDR3 used the HTBI primer set. Using its own MiXCR run on the multiplex PCR reads, TCRdb lists one record per CDR3 protein. The sample lists 480,000 or so distinct CDR3 sequences; 40% to 50% were seen once. Sequencing was done on a sample of peripheral blood or thyroid tissue (not recorded which). This TCR was recovered from an adult woman with Graves' disease, either hyperthyroidism or ophthalmopathy (not recorded which). This chain links TRBV12-3 or TRBV12-4 with TRBJ1-2; D gene uncertain. The CDR3 here is CASGPQQRHGYTF. The CDR3 nucleotides read TGTGCCAGCGGGCCCCAACAACGCCATGGCTACACCTTC.